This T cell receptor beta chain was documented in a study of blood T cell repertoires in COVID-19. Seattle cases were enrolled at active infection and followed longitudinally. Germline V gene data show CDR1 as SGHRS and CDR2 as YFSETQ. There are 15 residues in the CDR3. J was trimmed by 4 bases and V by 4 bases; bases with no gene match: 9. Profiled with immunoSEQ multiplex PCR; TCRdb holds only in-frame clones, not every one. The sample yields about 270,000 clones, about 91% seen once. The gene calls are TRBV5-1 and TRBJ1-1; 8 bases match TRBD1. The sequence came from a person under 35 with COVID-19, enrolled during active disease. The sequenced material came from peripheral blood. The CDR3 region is CASSNLGQGVTEAFF. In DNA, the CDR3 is TGCGCCAGCAGCAACCTCGGACAGGGAGTCACTGAAGCTTTCTTT. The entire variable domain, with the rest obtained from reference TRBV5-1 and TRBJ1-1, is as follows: KAGVTQTPRYLIKTRGQQVTLSCSPISGHRSVSWYQQTPGQGLQFLFEYFSETQRNKGNFPGRFSGRQFSNSRSEMNVSTLELGDSALYLCASSNLGQGVTEAFFGQGTRLTVV.